This T cell receptor beta chain was obtained from a study of OX40 agonist ivuxolimab in advanced cancers. About the research overall: Patients were dosed intravenously with ivuxolimab at 0.01 to 10 mg/kg every 2 weeks.

TCRdb keeps only in-frame clones here, not all; method: immunoSEQ multiplex PCR. Of about 59,000 clones in the sample, 75% to 90% are singletons; the top ten hold approximately 3.6%. Per germline, CDR1 SNHLY and CDR2 FYNNEI. The length of the CDR3 is 14 residues. V was cut by 8 bases and J by 0 bases, with 13 bases left in between. The origin of this receptor is an adult with an advanced solid tumor such as melanoma, head and neck, liver or kidney cancer. The specimen was CD4+ or CD8+ T cells sorted from blood, collected in a trial of the OX40 agonist ivuxolimab. The gene calls are TRBV2 and TRBJ1-2; the D is unclear. CDR3 in amino acids: CASGGGWANYGYTF. The CDR3 DNA sequence: TGTGCCAGCGGTGGAGGGTGGGCTAACTATGGCTACACCTTC.